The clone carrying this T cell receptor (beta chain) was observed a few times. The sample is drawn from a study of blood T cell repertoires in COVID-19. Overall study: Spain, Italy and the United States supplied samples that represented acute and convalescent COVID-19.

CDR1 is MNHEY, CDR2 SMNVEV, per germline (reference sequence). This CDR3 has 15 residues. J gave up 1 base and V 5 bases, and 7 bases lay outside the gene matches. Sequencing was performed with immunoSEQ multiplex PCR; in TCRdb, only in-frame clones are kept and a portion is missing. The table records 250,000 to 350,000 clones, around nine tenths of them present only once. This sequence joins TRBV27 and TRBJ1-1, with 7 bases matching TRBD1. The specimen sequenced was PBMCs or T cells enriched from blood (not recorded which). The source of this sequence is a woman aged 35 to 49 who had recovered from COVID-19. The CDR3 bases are TGTGCCAGCAGTAGTATCGACAGGGCGAACACTGAAGCTTTCTTT. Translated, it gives CASSSIDRANTEAFF.